This T cell receptor (beta chain) was captured by sequencing in a study of T cells in Graves' hyperthyroidism and ophthalmopathy. Orbital computed tomography, thyroid ultrasound, serum thyroxine and TRAb, and clinical symptoms together informed the diagnoses. For this clonotype: Its antigen is unidentified. Germline and junction disagree at one end, which may indicate a read error.

Study results and limitations: Ophthalmopathy got predicted by the model a median around 6.8 months before its onset. Ophthalmopathy cases were set apart from stable hyperthyroidism by a 13 V-J model.

Germline CDR1 reads DFQATT; CDR2 reads SNEGSKA (reference sequence). This CDR3 has 16 amino acids. What was amplified from RNA transcripts were TCR beta CDR3 regions. First-round RT-PCR with HTBI primers amplified the TCR CDR3 region. Each CDR3 protein gets one entry after TCRdb re-called the multiplex PCR reads with MiXCR. The sample contains hundreds of thousands of distinct CDR3 sequences, roughly a third of which appear only once. The V and J genes are TRBV20-1 and TRBJ1-4; D is perhaps TRBD1 (5 bases). This receptor was identified in a woman aged 40 to 49 with Graves' hyperthyroidism. The sequenced sample was blood. The CDR3 nucleotides are TGCAGTGCTGAAGGGCTAGCACAGGAGGGGCATGAACAACTGTTTTTT. Protein: CSAEGLAQEGHEQLFF.